This TCR beta chain was observed in a study of blood T cell repertoires in COVID-19. In the study overall: Whether acute or convalescent, the COVID-19 samples came from the United States, Italy and Spain.

The V end lost 6 bases, the J end lost 6 bases, and 11 bases lay between the germline ends. This CDR3 region has 12 residues. With respect to this clone: The sample has other DNA sequences that encode this CDR3 too.

Assay used: immunoSEQ multiplex PCR; TCRdb lists only in-frame clones, some missing. The sample includes roughly 250,000 clones, 80% to 90% of them seen just once. Participants had their cohort set by participant-reported clinical history. Sequencing was done on a sample of PBMCs or T cells enriched from blood (not recorded which). The chain has TRBV12-3 or TRBV12-4 and TRBJ1-1; a possible D gene is TRBD1 (6 bases). This receptor was obtained from a woman in her 30s with acute COVID-19. The chain's CDR3 is CASSPGVAEAFF. The CDR3, as DNA: TGTGCCAGCAGCCCAGGGGTGGCTGAAGCTTTCTTT.